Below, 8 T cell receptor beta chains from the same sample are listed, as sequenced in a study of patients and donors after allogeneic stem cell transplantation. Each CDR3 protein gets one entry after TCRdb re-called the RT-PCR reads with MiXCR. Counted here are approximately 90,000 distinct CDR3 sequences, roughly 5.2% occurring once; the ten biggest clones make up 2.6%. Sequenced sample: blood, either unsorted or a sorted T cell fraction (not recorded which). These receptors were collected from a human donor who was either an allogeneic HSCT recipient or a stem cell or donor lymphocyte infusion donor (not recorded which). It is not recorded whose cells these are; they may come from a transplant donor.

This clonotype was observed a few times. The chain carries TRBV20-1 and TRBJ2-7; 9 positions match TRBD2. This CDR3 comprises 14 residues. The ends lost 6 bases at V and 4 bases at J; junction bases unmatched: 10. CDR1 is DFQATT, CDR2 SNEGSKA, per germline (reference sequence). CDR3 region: CSALGGLAGYEQYF. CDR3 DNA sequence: TGCAGTGCACTCGGGGGGCTAGCGGGGTACGAGCAGTACTTC.

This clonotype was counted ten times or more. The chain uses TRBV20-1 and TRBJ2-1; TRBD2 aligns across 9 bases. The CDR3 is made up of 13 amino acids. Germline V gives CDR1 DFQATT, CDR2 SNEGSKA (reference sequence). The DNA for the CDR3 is TGCAGGTTTTTTAGCGGGAGTGAAGGTGAGCAGTTCTTC. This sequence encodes CRFFSGSEGEQFF.

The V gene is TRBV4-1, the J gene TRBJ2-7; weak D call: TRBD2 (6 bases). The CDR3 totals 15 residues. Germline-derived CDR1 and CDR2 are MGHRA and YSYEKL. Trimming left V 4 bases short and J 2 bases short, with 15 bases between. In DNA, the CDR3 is TGCGCCAGCAGCCCCCTGGGGAGGTCTGCCTACGAGCAGTACTTC. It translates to CASSPLGRSAYEQYF.

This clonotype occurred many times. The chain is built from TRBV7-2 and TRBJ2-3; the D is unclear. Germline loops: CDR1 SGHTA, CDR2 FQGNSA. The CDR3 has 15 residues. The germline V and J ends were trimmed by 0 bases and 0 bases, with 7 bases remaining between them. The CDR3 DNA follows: TGTGCCAGCAGCTTAGCCTCGACTAGCACAGATACGCAGTATTTT. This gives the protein CASSLASTSTDTQYF.

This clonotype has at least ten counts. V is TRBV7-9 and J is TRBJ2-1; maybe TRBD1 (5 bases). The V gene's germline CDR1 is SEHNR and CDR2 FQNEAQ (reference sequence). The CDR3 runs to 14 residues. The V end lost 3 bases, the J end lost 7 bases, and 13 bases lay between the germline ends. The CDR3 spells CASSFGQGWNEQFF. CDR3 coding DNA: TGTGCCAGCAGCTTCGGCCAGGGTTGGAATGAGCAGTTCTTC. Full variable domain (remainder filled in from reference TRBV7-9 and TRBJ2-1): DTGVSQNPRHKITKRGQNVTFRCDPISEHNRLYWYRQTLGQGPEFLTYFQNEAQLEKSRLLSDRFSAERPKGSFSTLEIQRTEQGDSAMYLCASSFGQGWNEQFFGPGTRLTVL.

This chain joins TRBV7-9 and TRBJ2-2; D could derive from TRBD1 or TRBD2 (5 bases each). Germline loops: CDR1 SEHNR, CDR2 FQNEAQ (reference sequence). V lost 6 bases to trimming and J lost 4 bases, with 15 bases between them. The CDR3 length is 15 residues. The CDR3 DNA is TGTGCCAGCAGTTACGGGACCCTCGGCACCGGGGAGCTGTTTTTT. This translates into CASSYGTLGTGELFF.

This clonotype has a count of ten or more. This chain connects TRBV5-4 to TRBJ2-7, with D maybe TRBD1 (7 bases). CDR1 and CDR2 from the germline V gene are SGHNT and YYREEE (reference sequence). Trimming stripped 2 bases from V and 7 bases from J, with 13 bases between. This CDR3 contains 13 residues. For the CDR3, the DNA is TGTGCCAGCAGCTTCGACCAGGGGGGTGAGCAGTACTTC. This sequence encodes CASSFDQGGEQYF.

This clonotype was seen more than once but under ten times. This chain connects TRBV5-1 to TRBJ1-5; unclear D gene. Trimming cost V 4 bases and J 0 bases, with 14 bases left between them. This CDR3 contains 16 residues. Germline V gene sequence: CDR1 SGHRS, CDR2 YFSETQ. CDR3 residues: CASSPLGPFSNQPQHF. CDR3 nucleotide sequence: TGCGCCAGCAGCCCATTAGGCCCTTTTAGCAATCAGCCCCAGCATTTT.